The clone carrying this T cell receptor beta chain was seen more than once but under ten times. Its cognate antigen is unknown. Libraries of TCR beta came from quantitative 5'-RACE with molecular barcodes. TCRdb analysed the 5' RACE reads with MiXCR anew, one entry per CDR3 protein. Among approximately 540,000 distinct CDR3 sequences listed, 10% to 15% were seen once. The sample belongs to a study of CD8 T cells in ankylosing spondylitis. Study results and caveats: The clones that were linked to disease were reported to be significantly enriched in matched synovial fluid samples from ankylosing spondylitis patients. Seemingly distinctive of ankylosing spondylitis blood was a TCR beta motif formed by eight highly homologous variants. Prior literature has documented some motif variants in synovial fluid and blood from reactive arthritis. Disease-linked clones displayed a CD8+ phenotype and appeared relatively rarely in peripheral blood.

Germline values: CDR1 KGHDR, CDR2 SFDVKD. CDR3 size: 15 residues. V dropped 5 bases and J dropped 5; count of bases not matched to a gene: 5. The chain uses TRBV24-1 and TRBJ2-3; 11 nucleotides match TRBD2. The TCR comes from a male donor with ankylosing spondylitis. Sequencing input: blood, either unsorted or a sorted T cell fraction (not recorded which). The CDR3 DNA reads TGTGCCACCAGTGTTAGGCTAGCGGGAGGAGATACGCAGTATTTT. It codes for CATSVRLAGGDTQYF.